This TCR beta chain was captured in a study of blood T cell repertoires in COVID-19 (dated by TCRdb to 2019 to 2021). At the level of the whole study: Collaborator samples came from the United States, Italy and Spain and covered acute and convalescent phases of COVID-19. The prospective study material was composed of cDNA or gDNA derived from T cells, B-cell-depleted T cells, or PBMCs. Subjects who had been exposed to COVID-19, were actively infected with it, or had recovered from it provided the deeply sampled blood TCRbeta repertoires that made up the dataset. The repertoires were released in a freely available public database meant as a resource for research on the immune response to SARS-CoV-2. Samples were obtained from the ongoing ImmuneRACE study (first 160 participants) and from over a thousand subjects provided by 6 global collaborators. The sample metadata nearly always contained a de-identified subject ID, COVID-19 status, age in years and sex. Where HLA class I and class II types were available, the types were taken from metadata supplied by the sample provider, not from assay-based typing. The research as a whole found: The quantity of clinical and demographic metadata differed by source and by participant and was supplied without curation.

In the case of this clone: Its antigen is currently not known. Base qualities are missing; no much larger clone stands one base away.

According to the germline V gene (reference sequence), CDR1 reads SEHNR and CDR2 reads FQNEAQ. V is cut back by 4 bases and J by 0 bases, with 16 bases in the junction unmatched. Measured from the cysteine to the phenylalanine, the CDR3 is 19 residues long. Left in the record is the CDR3 DNA by itself, 57 bases read in frame from the first base. TCRbeta CDR3 regions were amplified from genomic DNA using the immunoSEQ Assay, a bias-controlled multiplex PCR. For the original study's pipeline: The number of nucleated cells in each sample was estimated from the amplification of reference gene primers within the assay. To quantify the absolute abundance of each unique TCRbeta CDR3 rearrangement, sequence reads were collapsed and filtered. For each sample, productive Simpson clonality was calculated by taking the square root of Simpson's diversity index across productive rearrangements. As stored in TCRdb, this immuneACCESS dataset retains in-frame rearrangements with V and J assigned. A fraction of the clones does not appear; measured against another copy, unresolved V genes explain less than half of the discrepancy, and the remainder lacks a known reason. V, J and clone size derive from that table, while D and trimming were established from the DNA sequence. For this sample the table gives roughly 200,000 clones, of which 70% to 90% were detected only once. Clones ranked in the top ten supply about 3.3% of the sample.

Each collaborating institution followed its own protocols to collect whole blood in K2EDTA tubes. For TCRbeta analysis, collaborators shipped samples in one of three forms: frozen whole blood, isolated PBMCs, or DNA extracted from either of those sample types. The chain couples TRBV7-9 to TRBJ2-3, and 7 junction bases match TRBD2. Material for sequencing was peripheral blood. This receptor was taken from a man in his sixties with acute or convalescent COVID-19. The DNA sequence follows: TGTGCCAGCAGCTCCGGTTGGGGACCTAGCGGAGCTAGCACAGATACGCAGTATTTT. This translates into CASSSGWGPSGASTDTQYF.